One and the same sample provided the 26 T cell receptor beta chains below, sequenced in a study of blood T cell repertoires in COVID-19. Here immunoSEQ multiplex PCR was the method, and the copy in TCRdb shows in-frame clones only, minus some. The repertoire includes 150,000 to 200,000 clones, approximately 86% of them detected once, and 2.5% to 3% sits in the top ten. Sequences were obtained from peripheral blood. These TCRs come from a man aged 40-50 years with active or convalescent COVID-19.

The genes are TRBV30 and TRBJ1-4; D is possibly TRBD1 (5 bases). Trimming shortened V by 4 bases and J by 5 bases, and 20 bases separated the two germline ends. This CDR3 contains 16 residues. The V gene's germline CDR1 is GTSNPN and CDR2 SVGIG (reference sequence). CDR3 coding DNA: TGTGCCTGGATCTTTACATTGGGACTTATGAATGAAAAACTGTTTTTT. Protein product: CAWIFTLGLMNEKLFF.

This chain connects TRBV30 to TRBJ2-3; D gene ambiguous. This CDR3 is 16 amino acids long. The germline V and J ends were trimmed by 0 bases and 2 bases, with 15 bases remaining between them. Germline CDR1 is GTSNPN and CDR2 is SVGIG (reference sequence). Here the CDR3 DNA reads TGTGCCTGGAGTGTTTTCAGGAACTCTAACACAGATACGCAGTATTTT. Its translation is CAWSVFRNSNTDTQYF.

This chain links TRBV19 with TRBJ1-5; D gene uncertain. Germline CDR1 and CDR2: LNHDA and SQIVND (reference sequence). V shed 6 bases and J shed 4 bases, with 10 bases lying between them. The CDR3 has 13 residues. CDR3 loop: CASREAQNQPQHF. The CDR3, as DNA: TGTGCCAGTAGAGAGGCCCAGAATCAGCCCCAGCATTTT.

The rearrangement links TRBV3-1 (or the pseudogene TRBV3-2) to TRBJ1-1, with 7 bases lining up with TRBD1. Per the germline V gene, CDR1 is LGHDT and CDR2 is YNNKEL (reference sequence). The CDR3 is 14 residues long. The V and J ends lost 7 bases and 0 bases, in that order; junction bases with no gene match: 5. CDR3 in DNA: TGTGCCAGCAAACAGGGGAACATGAACACTGAAGCTTTCTTT. It encodes CASKQGNMNTEAFF.

This rearrangement joins TRBV28 to TRBJ2-1; 10 bases map to TRBD2. The CDR3 has 15 amino acids. Germline V gene sequence: CDR1 MDHEN, CDR2 SYDVKM. V shed 5 bases and J 5 bases; nucleotides not matched to a gene: 6. Here the CDR3 reads CASSPGGTSDNEQFF. CDR3 nucleotide sequence: TGTGCCAGCAGTCCAGGGGGGACTAGCGACAATGAGCAGTTCTTC.

The J gene is TRBJ1-5, the V gene TRBV7-7; a possible D gene is TRBD1 (5 bases). The length of the CDR3 is 19 residues. Germline CDR1 SSHAT, CDR2 FNYEAQ (reference sequence). The CDR3: CVSGVFAPYRVDSNQPQHF. As DNA, the CDR3 is TGTGTCTCGGGGGTTTTCGCTCCTTATCGCGTTGATAGCAATCAGCCCCAGCATTTT. Full variable domain (missing parts from reference TRBV7-7 and TRBJ1-5): GAGVSQSPRYKVTKRGQDVTLRCDPISSHATLYWYQQALGQGPEFLTYFNYEAQPDKSGLPSDRFSAERPEGSISTLTIQRTEQRDSAMYRCVSGVFAPYRVDSNQPQHFGDGTRLSIL.

V gene TRBV9 combines with J gene TRBJ2-3; 13 bases are shared with TRBD2. The germline gives CDR1 SGDLS, CDR2 YYNGEE. This CDR3 contains 16 residues. The V and J ends lost 4 bases and 6 bases, in that order; junction bases with no gene match: 8. The DNA of the CDR3 is TGTGCCAGCAGCCTAACTGGGACTAGCGGGGCGGATACGCAGTATTTT. This translates into CASSLTGTSGADTQYF.

This rearrangement joins TRBV5-5 to TRBJ2-7; the D gene is possibly TRBD1 (5 bases). Trimming left V 1 base short and J 4 bases short, with 15 bases between. The germline V gene has CDR1 SGHKS and CDR2 YYEKEE (reference sequence). The CDR3 extends over 15 amino acids. The CDR3 DNA sequence: TGTGCCAGCAGCTTGTTCGGACACCTAGTTTACGAGCAGTACTTC. This encodes CASSLFGHLVYEQYF. The complete variable domain, with remaining parts taken from reference TRBV5-5 and TRBJ2-7, reads DAGVTQSPTHLIKTRGQQVTLRCSPISGHKSVSWYQQVLGQGPQFIFQYYEKEERGRGNFPDRFSARQFPNYSSELNVNALLLGDSALYLCASSLFGHLVYEQYFGPGTRLTVT.

The chain links TRBV18 to TRBJ1-2, with D possibly being TRBD1 (5 bases). CDR1 and CDR2 (germline): KGHSH, LQKENI. The CDR3 sequence is 16 residues long. The ends were cut back, 2 bases at V and 6 bases at J, with 19 bases in the middle. Here the CDR3 reads CASSPIATGVRDGYTF. The CDR3 bases are TGTGCCAGCTCACCAATAGCGACGGGGGTGAGGGATGGCTACACCTTC.

This sequence joins TRBV19 and TRBJ2-3; D may be TRBD1 (5 bases). Germline CDR1 reads LNHDA; CDR2 reads SQIVND (reference sequence). V lost 5 bases and J lost 0, with 12 bases in between. This CDR3 contains 15 residues. DNA of the CDR3: TGTGCCAGTAGTCCGCCTGGGGCTAGCACAGATACGCAGTATTTT. Translated, it gives CASSPPGASTDTQYF.

This clone was recorded once. This chain connects TRBV9 to TRBJ1-2; no reliable D call. V lost 1 base and J lost 1, with 8 bases in between. The V gene's germline CDR1 is SGDLS and CDR2 YYNGEE. This CDR3 has 14 amino acids. The CDR3 sequence is CASSVYRDNYGYTF. The CDR3 DNA is TGTGCCAGCAGCGTATACAGAGATAACTATGGCTACACCTTC.

Regarding this clone: The sample carries other DNA sequences with the same CDR3. The chain links TRBV28 to TRBJ2-7, with 10 bases matching TRBD1. Germline lookup yields CDR1 MDHEN and CDR2 SYDVKM. This CDR3 has 14 residues. The V segment lost 5 bases and the J segment 3 bases; nucleotides outside the gene matches: 4. CDR3 in DNA: TGTGCCAGCAGTCTGACAGGGGGCAGCTACGAGCAGTACTTC. Residues: CASSLTGGSYEQYF.

This CDR3 is CAISESVAGVSTDTQYF. The CDR3 bases are TGTGCCATCAGTGAGTCCGTAGCGGGGGTGAGCACAGATACGCAGTATTTT. This chain uses TRBV10-3 with TRBJ2-3; TRBD2 aligns across 9 bases. The CDR3 runs 17 residues. CDR1 and CDR2 (germline): ENHRY, SYGVKD. With 0 bases clipped from V and 0 bases from J, the junction kept 4 bases outside the gene matches.

The genes are TRBV9 and TRBJ2-1, with 10 bases identical to TRBD2. CDR3 length equals 15 residues. V was pared by 0 bases and J by 7 bases, with 4 bases of the junction left unmatched. Germline V gene data show CDR1 as SGDLS and CDR2 as YYNGEE. CDR3 coding DNA: TGTGCCAGCAGCGTAGTCCCAGCGGGGGGGAATGAGCAGTTCTTC. Encoded protein: CASSVVPAGGNEQFF.

This clone showed up just a few times. Mismatch with germline at one junction end may stem from a read error. The chain employs TRBV24-1 and TRBJ2-7; D ambiguous. The CDR3 has 12 residues. The germline V gene encodes CDR1 KGHDR and CDR2 SFDVKD. The DNA of the CDR3 is TGTGCCACCGGTGACGGCTCCTACGAGCAGTACTTC. Protein product: CATGDGSYEQYF.

The CDR3: CASSLGDRDLSPLHF. CDR3 nucleotides: TGTGCCAGCAGCTTGGGTGACAGGGATCTTTCACCCCTCCACTTT. The chain links TRBV5-6 to TRBJ1-6; 7 bases line up with TRBD1. The CDR3 loop spans 15 amino acids. The V gene end was trimmed by 0 bases and the J gene end by 9 bases; junction bases not matched to a gene: 6. Germline CDR1 SGHDT, CDR2 YYEEEE.

As DNA, the CDR3 is TGCGCCAGCAGTAATCCGGGACTAGCGGGGTGCCACGAGCAGTACTTC. It yields the protein CASSNPGLAGCHEQYF. The V call is TRBV10-1, the J call TRBJ2-7; 13 bases are shared with TRBD2. In germline, CDR1 is WNHNN, CDR2 SYGVQD (reference sequence). CDR3 length: 16 residues. The V segment lost 5 bases and the J segment 5 bases; nucleotides outside the gene matches: 9.

The chain is built from TRBV12-3 or TRBV12-4 and TRBJ2-7, with a possible D match to TRBD2 (6 bases). The CDR3 totals 13 residues. V dropped 5 bases and J dropped 3 bases, with 11 bases sitting between them. CDR3: CASSATSYYEQYF. The CDR3 DNA follows: TGTGCCAGCAGTGCGACTAGTTACTACGAGCAGTACTTC.

The chain is built from TRBV7-9 and TRBJ1-5; D remains ambiguous. The CDR3 extends over 14 amino acids. The germline V gene has CDR1 SEHNR and CDR2 FQNEAQ (reference sequence). Between the trimmed V and J ends, which lost 4 bases and 2 bases, there was a span of 9 bases. The CDR3 loop is CASSWGGGNQPQHF. CDR3 DNA: TGTGCCAGCAGCTGGGGAGGTGGCAATCAGCCCCAGCATTTT.

The chain uses TRBV6-5 and TRBJ1-2; D is ambiguous. V was pared by 6 bases and J by 8 bases, with 13 bases between. Germline V gene lookup returns CDR1 MNHEY and CDR2 SVGAGI. The CDR3 has 12 residues. The CDR3 nucleotides read TGTGCCAGCAGCCCATTGACCAGGGGCTACACCTTC. Its translation is CASSPLTRGYTF.

This clone occurred once. The chain joins TRBV5-4 to TRBJ2-1, with 9 bases aligning to TRBD2. CDR1 is SGHNT, CDR2 YYREEE, per germline (reference sequence). The length of the CDR3 is 15 residues. Trimming at V came to 1 base and at J to 5 bases, leaving 4 bases not matched to a gene. For the CDR3, the DNA is TGTGCCAGCAGCTTGAGGCCTAGCGGGGACAATGAGCAGTTCTTC. This translates into CASSLRPSGDNEQFF.

The chain uses TRBV28 and TRBJ1-4; 10 bases map to TRBD1. The CDR3 is 15 residues long. With V trimmed by 2 bases and J by 8 bases, 5 bases remained unmatched. The germline V gene has CDR1 MDHEN and CDR2 SYDVKM. This CDR3 is CASSLIGQGGEKLFF. In DNA form, the CDR3 reads TGTGCCAGCAGTTTAATAGGACAGGGGGGAGAAAAACTGTTTTTT.

The chain links TRBV5-1 to TRBJ1-4; perhaps TRBD1 as D (6 bases). The V gene lost 5 bases and the J gene lost 3 bases, with 11 bases spanning the gap. The CDR3 is 14 amino acids. The germline gives CDR1 SGHRS, CDR2 YFSETQ. The CDR3 DNA reads as TGCGCCAGCAGACCGGACAGAGCTAATGAAAAACTGTTTTTT. Amino acid sequence: CASRPDRANEKLFF.

This clone was seen only once. This rearrangement joins TRBV28 to TRBJ2-2, with TRBD1 matching over 7 bases. Germline CDR1 MDHEN, CDR2 SYDVKM. The CDR3 contains 17 residues. V lost 4 bases and J lost 2; bases outside the gene matches: 10. CDR3 DNA: TGTGCCAGCAGTTCTAGCTGGGCAGGGGGAAACACCGGGGAGCTGTTTTTT. Translated: CASSSSWAGGNTGELFF.

This clone was picked up one time. J is TRBJ1-2 and V is TRBV6-5; 8 bases match TRBD1. Trimming removed 6 bases from V and 1 base from J; junction bases left unmatched: 7. The germline V gene has CDR1 MNHEY and CDR2 SVGAGI. The CDR3 runs 15 residues. This CDR3 is CASRARTGINYGYTF. The CDR3 coding sequence is TGTGCCAGCAGGGCCAGGACAGGGATTAACTATGGCTACACCTTC.

The chain couples TRBV11-3 to TRBJ2-1; D is unresolved. The V gene lost 4 bases and the J gene lost 8 bases, with 9 bases spanning the gap. The CDR3 totals 12 residues. The germline CDR1 and CDR2 sequences are SGHNT and YENEEA. The CDR3 reads CASSSLPDEQFF. The DNA of the CDR3 is TGTGCCAGCAGCTCCCTACCGGATGAGCAGTTCTTC. The full variable domain, rest sourced from reference TRBV11-3 and TRBJ2-1, is EAGVVQSPRYKIIEKKQPVAFWCNPISGHNTLYWYLQNLGQGPELLIRYENEEAVDDSQLPKDRFSAERLKGVDSTLKIQPAELGDSAVYLCASSSLPDEQFFGPGTRLTVL.